Included here is one T cell receptor (beta chain) sequence, with context. The data were taken from a study of blood T cell repertoires in COVID-19. Overall study: COVID-19 samples collected from the United States, Italy and Spain covered acute and convalescent phases.

The germline V and J ends were trimmed by 5 bases and 0 bases, with 8 bases remaining between them. The V gene's germline CDR1 is SGHTA and CDR2 FQGNSA. The CDR3 spans 14 residues. Adults between roughly 18 and 89 years of age took part from under 25 US areas. Cohorts were determined from participant-reported clinical history. In the original processing: Reference gene primer amplification in the assay estimated nucleated cell counts. Measured with immunoSEQ multiplex PCR; TCRdb has only the in-frame clones, and not every one. The DNA was the basis for D and trimming; V, J and clone size are from that table. This sample yields some 220,000 clones, of which just under 85% are seen a single time; about 1.3% belongs to the top ten.

The chain has TRBV7-2 and TRBJ1-3; unclear D gene. This TCR came from a woman aged 40 to 50 with acute COVID-19. The sample taken for sequencing was PBMCs or T cells enriched from blood (not recorded which). This CDR3 reads CASSQMSSGNTIYF. As DNA, the CDR3 is TGTGCCAGCAGCCAAATGAGCTCTGGAAACACCATATATTTT.